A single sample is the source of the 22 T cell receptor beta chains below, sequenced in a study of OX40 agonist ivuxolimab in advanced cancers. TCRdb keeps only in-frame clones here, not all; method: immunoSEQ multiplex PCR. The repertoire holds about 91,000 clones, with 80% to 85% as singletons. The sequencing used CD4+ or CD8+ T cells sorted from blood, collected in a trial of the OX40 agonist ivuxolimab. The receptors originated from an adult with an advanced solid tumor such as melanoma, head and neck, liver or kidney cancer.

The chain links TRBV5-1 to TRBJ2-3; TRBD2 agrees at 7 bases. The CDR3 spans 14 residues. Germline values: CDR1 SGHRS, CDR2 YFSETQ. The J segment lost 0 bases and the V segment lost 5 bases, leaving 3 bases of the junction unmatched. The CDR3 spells CASRGGISTDTQYF. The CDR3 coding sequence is TGCGCCAGCAGGGGAGGGATTAGCACAGATACGCAGTATTTT.

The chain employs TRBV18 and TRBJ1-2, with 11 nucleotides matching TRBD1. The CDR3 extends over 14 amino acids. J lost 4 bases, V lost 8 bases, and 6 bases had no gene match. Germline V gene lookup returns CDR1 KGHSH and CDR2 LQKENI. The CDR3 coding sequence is TGTGCCAGCACAAGGACAGGGGGCGCCTATGGCTACACCTTC. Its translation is CASTRTGGAYGYTF.

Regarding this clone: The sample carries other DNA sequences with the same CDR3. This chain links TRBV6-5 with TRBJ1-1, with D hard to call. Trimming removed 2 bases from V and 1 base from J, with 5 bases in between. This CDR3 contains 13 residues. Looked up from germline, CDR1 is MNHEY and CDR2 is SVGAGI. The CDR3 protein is CASSYGQNTEAFF. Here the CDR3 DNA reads TGTGCCAGCAGTTACGGGCAGAACACTGAAGCTTTCTTT.

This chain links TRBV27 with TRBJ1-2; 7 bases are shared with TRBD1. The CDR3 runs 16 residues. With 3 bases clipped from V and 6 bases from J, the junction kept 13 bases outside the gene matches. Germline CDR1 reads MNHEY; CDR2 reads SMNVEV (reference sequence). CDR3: CASSFLAGGKENGYTF. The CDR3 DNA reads TGTGCCAGCAGTTTCTTGGCAGGGGGTAAAGAAAATGGCTACACCTTC.

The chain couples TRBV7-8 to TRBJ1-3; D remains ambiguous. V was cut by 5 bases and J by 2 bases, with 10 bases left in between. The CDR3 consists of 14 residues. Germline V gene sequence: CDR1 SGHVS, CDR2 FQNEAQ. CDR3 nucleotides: TGTGCCAGCAGCCGCGTTGACGCTGGAAACACCATATATTTT. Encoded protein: CASSRVDAGNTIYF.

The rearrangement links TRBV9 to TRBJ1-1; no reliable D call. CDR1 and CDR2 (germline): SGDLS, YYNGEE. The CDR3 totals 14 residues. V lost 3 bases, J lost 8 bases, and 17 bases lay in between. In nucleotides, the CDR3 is TGTGCCAGCAGCGCAGATTTGGGGTTGGCCGAAGCTTTCTTT. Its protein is CASSADLGLAEAFF.

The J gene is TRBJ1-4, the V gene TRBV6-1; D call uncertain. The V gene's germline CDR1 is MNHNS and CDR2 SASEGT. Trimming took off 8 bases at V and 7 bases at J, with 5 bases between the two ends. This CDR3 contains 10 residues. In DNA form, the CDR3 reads TGTGCCAGCCGACTTGAAAAACTGTTTTTT. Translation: CASRLEKLFF.

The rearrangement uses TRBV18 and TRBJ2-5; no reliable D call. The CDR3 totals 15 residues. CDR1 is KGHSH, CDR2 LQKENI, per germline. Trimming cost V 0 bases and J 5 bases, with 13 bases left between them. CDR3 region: CASSPPARVGETQYF. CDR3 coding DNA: TGTGCCAGCTCACCACCGGCACGGGTAGGGGAGACCCAGTACTTC.

CDR3 sequence reads: CASSSVGDSPLHF. In DNA, the CDR3 is TGTGCCAGCTCATCCGTCGGGGATTCACCCCTCCACTTT. The chain combines TRBV18 with TRBJ1-6, with D unresolved. V lost 5 bases, J lost 8 bases, and 10 bases lay in between. CDR1 is KGHSH, CDR2 LQKENI, per germline. The CDR3 loop spans 13 amino acids.

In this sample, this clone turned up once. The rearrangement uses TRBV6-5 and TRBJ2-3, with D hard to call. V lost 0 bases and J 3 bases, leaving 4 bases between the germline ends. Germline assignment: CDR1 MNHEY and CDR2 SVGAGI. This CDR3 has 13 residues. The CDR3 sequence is CASSYSTTDTQYF. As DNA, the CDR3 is TGTGCCAGCAGTTACTCGACGACAGATACGCAGTATTTT.

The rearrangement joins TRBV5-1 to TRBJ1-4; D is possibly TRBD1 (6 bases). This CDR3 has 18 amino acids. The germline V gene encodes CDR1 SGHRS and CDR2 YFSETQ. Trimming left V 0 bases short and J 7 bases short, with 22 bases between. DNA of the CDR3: TGCGCCAGCAGCTTGGTCAGGGGCGGCGCCAGACCTCCTGAAAAACTGTTTTTT. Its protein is CASSLVRGGARPPEKLFF.

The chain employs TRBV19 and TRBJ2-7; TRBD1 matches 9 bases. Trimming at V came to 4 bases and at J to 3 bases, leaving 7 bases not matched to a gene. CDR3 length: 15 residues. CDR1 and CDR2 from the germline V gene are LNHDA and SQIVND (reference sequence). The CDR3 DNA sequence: TGTGCCAGTAGTACCTCGACAGGGGGAGGCTACGAGCAGTACTTC. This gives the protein CASSTSTGGGYEQYF.

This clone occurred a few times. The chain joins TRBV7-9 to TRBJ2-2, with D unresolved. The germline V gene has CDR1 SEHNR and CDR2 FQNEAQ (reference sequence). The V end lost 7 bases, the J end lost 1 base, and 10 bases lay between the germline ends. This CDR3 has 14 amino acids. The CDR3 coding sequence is TGTGCCAGCAACCTTCTCAGGAACACCGGGGAGCTGTTTTTT. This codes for CASNLLRNTGELFF. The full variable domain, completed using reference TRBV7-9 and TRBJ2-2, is DTGVSQNPRHKITKRGQNVTFRCDPISEHNRLYWYRQTLGQGPEFLTYFQNEAQLEKSRLLSDRFSAERPKGSFSTLEIQRTEQGDSAMYLCASNLLRNTGELFFGEGSRLTVL.

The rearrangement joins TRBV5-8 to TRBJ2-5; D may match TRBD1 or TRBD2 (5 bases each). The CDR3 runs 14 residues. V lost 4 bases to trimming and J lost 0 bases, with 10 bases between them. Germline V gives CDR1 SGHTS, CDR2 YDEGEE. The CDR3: CASSTGTYQETQYF. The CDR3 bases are TGTGCCAGCAGCACCGGGACCTACCAAGAGACCCAGTACTTC.

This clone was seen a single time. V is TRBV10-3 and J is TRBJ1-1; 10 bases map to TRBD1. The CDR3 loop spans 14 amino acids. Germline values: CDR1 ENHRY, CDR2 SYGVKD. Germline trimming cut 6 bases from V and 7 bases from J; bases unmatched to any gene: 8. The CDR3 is CAISAGTGDSEAFF. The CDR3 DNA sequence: TGTGCCATCAGCGCCGGGACAGGGGATAGTGAAGCTTTCTTT.

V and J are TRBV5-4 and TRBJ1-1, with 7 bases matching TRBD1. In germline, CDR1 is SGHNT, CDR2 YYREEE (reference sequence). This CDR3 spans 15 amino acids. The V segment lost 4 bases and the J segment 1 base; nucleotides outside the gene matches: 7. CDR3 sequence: CASSLRQGWNTEAFF. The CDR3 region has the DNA TGTGCCAGCAGCCTGAGACAGGGCTGGAACACTGAAGCTTTCTTT. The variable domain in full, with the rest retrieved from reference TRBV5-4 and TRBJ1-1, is ETGVTQSPTHLIKTRGQQVTLRCSSQSGHNTVSWYQQALGQGPQFIFQYYREEENGRGNFPPRFSGLQFPNYSSELNVNALELDDSALYLCASSLRQGWNTEAFFGQGTRLTVV.

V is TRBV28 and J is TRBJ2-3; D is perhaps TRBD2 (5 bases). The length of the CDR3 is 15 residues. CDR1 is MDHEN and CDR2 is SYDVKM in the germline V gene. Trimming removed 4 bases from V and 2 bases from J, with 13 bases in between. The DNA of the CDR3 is TGTGCCAGCAGTTCCGGAGGCCCCTCCACAGATACGCAGTATTTT. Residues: CASSSGGPSTDTQYF.

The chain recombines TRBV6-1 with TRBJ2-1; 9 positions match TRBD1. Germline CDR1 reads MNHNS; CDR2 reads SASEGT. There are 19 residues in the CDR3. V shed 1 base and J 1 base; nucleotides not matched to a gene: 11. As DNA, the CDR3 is TGTGCCAGCAGTGAAGGACGTCTAGGGACAGGGTTGTCCTACAATGAGCAGTTCTTC. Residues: CASSEGRLGTGLSYNEQFF.

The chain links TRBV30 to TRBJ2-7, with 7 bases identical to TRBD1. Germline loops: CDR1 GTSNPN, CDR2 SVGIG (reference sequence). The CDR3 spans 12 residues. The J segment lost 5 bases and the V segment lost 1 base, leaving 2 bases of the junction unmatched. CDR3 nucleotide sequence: TGTGCCTGGAGTGACAGGGGCGACGAGCAGTACTTC. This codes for CAWSDRGDEQYF.

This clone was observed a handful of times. The CDR3 DNA follows: TGTGCCAGCAGTTTGGAACAGGGCAGGAACACCTTC. Its protein product is CASSLEQGRNTF. The gene calls are TRBV28 and TRBJ1-2, with D possibly being TRBD1 (6 bases). The CDR3 extends over 12 amino acids. Germline CDR1 is MDHEN and CDR2 is SYDVKM. Trimming removed 3 bases from V and 12 bases from J, with 14 bases in between.

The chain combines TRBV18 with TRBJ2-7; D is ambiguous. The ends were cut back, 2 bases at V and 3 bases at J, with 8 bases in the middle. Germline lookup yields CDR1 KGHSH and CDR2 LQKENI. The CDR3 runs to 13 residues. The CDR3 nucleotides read TGTGCCAGCTCACCATCGGCCGGCTACGAGCAGTACTTC. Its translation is CASSPSAGYEQYF.

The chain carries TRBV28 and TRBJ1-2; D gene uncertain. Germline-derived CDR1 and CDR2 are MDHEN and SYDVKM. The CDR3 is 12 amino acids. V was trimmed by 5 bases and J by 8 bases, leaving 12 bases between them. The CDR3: CASSLFRGGYTF. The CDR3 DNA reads TGTGCCAGCAGTCTATTCCGAGGGGGCTACACCTTC.